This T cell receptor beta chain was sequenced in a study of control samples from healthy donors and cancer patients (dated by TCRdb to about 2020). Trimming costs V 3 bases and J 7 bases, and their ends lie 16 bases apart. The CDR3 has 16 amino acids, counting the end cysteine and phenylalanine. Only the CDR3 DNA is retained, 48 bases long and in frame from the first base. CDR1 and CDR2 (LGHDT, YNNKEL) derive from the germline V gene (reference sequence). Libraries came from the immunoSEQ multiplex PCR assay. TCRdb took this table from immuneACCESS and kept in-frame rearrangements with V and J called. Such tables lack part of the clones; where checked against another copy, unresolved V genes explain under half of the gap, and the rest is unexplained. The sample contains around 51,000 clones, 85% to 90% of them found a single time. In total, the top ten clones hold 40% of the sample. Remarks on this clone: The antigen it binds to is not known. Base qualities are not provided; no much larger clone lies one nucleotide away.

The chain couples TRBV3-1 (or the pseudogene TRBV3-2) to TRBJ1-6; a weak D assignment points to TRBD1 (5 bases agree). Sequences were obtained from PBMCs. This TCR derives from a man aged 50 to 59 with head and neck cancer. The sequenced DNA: TGTGCCAGCAGCCAGGGGCCTGGACAACCCAATTCACCCCTCCACTTT. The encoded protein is CASSQGPGQPNSPLHF.